The 24 T cell receptor beta chains given below trace back to one sample, sequenced in a study of PD-1 blockade in classical Hodgkin lymphoma. Sequencing used immunoSEQ multiplex PCR; TCRdb keeps in-frame clones, though not all of them. The repertoire includes about 22,000 clones, about 90% of them detected once, and around 0.53% sits in the top ten. Time point specified: newly diagnosed, previously untreated cHL patient sample. The CD4+ T cells used were purified from thawed PBMCs through magnetic negative selection. The sample was CD4+ T cells from blood. The origin of the receptors is a human donor with classical Hodgkin lymphoma.

The rearrangement links TRBV10-3 to TRBJ2-5, with 9 bases aligning to TRBD1. The J call is in doubt because the DNA end fits TRBJ2-7 better. CDR1 is ENHRY, CDR2 SYGVKD, per germline. The CDR3 contains 13 residues. The CDR3 protein is CAISNRDRDEQYF. CDR3 nucleotides: TGTGCCATCAGTAATCGGGACAGGGACGAGCAGTACTTC.

The rearrangement uses TRBV4-3 and TRBJ2-2; 7 nucleotides agree with TRBD1. Per the germline V gene, CDR1 is LGHNA and CDR2 is YSLEER. Losses at the gene ends were 1 base for V and 0 bases for J; bases not matched to a gene: 8. CDR3 length equals 18 residues. CDR3 sequence (DNA): TGCGCCAGCAGCCAAGGGACAGGTTCCAAACCGAACACCGGGGAGCTGTTTTTT. Amino acid sequence: CASSQGTGSKPNTGELFF.

This clone came up once. This chain links TRBV12-1 with TRBJ1-2; TRBD1 is the table's D call, not checked against the DNA. TRBV12-1 is flagged as a pseudogene. This CDR3 comprises 15 residues. The chain's CDR3 is CASSFQPTGIYGYTF. The CDR3 DNA reads TGTGCCAGCAGCTTTCAACCGACAGGGATCTATGGCTACACCTTC.

The chain joins TRBV25-1 to TRBJ2-7; 7 bases are a match to TRBD1. The CDR3 length is 15 residues. The J segment lost 7 bases and the V segment lost 3 bases, leaving 12 bases of the junction unmatched. Germline loops: CDR1 MGHDK, CDR2 SYGVNS. CDR3: CASSDKQGRLGEQYF. In DNA form, the CDR3 reads TGTGCCAGCAGTGATAAACAGGGGAGATTAGGGGAGCAGTACTTC.

The chain combines TRBV5-4 with TRBJ2-5; TRBD2 aligns across 7 bases. The CDR3 totals 14 residues. V trimming: 2 bases; J trimming: 5 bases; junction bases outside the gene matches: 6. Germline CDR1 reads SGHNT; CDR2 reads YYREEE (reference sequence). The CDR3 spells CASSFGGSHETQYF. CDR3 sequence (DNA): TGTGCCAGCAGCTTCGGGGGGTCTCACGAGACCCAGTACTTC.

The chain couples TRBV7-2 to TRBJ1-5; 11 bases match TRBD1. Germline lookup yields CDR1 SGHTA and CDR2 FQGNSA. The length of the CDR3 is 15 residues. J gave up 6 bases and V 5 bases, and 6 bases lay outside the gene matches. The CDR3 nucleotides read TGTGCCAGCAGCCAGGACAGGGGGCGAGGTCAGCCCCAGCATTTT. It specifies CASSQDRGRGQPQHF. The complete variable domain, with remaining parts taken from reference TRBV7-2 and TRBJ1-5, reads GAGVSQSPSNKVTEKGKDVELRCDPISGHTALYWYRQSLGQGLEFLIYFQGNSAPDKSGLPSDRFSAERTGGSVSTLTIQRTQQEDSAVYLCASSQDRGRGQPQHFGDGTRLSIL.

CDR3 loop: CASSSSGATNEKLFF. In nucleotides, the CDR3 is TGTGCCAGCAGTTCGTCAGGAGCAACTAATGAAAAACTGTTTTTT. The chain links TRBV7-9 to TRBJ1-4, with D hard to call. Looked up from germline, CDR1 is SEHNR and CDR2 is FQNEAQ (reference sequence). This CDR3 comprises 15 residues. V dropped 6 bases and J dropped 0 bases, with 11 bases sitting between them.

The J gene is TRBJ1-4, the V gene TRBV5-1, with 7 positions matching TRBD1. V was pared by 4 bases and J by 1 base, with 10 bases of the junction left unmatched. CDR1 and CDR2 from the germline V gene are SGHRS and YFSETQ. The CDR3 loop spans 17 amino acids. The CDR3 is CASSLQGKSVTNEKLFF. The CDR3 DNA is TGCGCCAGCAGCCTACAGGGGAAATCGGTAACTAATGAAAAACTGTTTTTT.

The genes are TRBV5-6 and TRBJ2-4; TRBD1 is a possible D gene (6 bases). With 0 bases removed from V and 3 bases from J, the gap between germline ends came to 16 bases. Germline V gene lookup returns CDR1 SGHDT and CDR2 YYEEEE. The CDR3 covers 17 residues. Written as DNA, the CDR3 is TGTGCCAGCAGCTTGGCCGGCCGCCGGGACAACAAAAACATTCAGTACTTC. Translating it yields CASSLAGRRDNKNIQYF.

This clone was counted a single time. The chain carries TRBV5-4 and TRBJ2-5; TRBD1 is a possible D gene (6 bases). The ends were cut back, 4 bases at V and 2 bases at J, with 12 bases in the middle. Germline-derived CDR1 and CDR2 are SGHNT and YYREEE (reference sequence). This CDR3 has 14 amino acids. CDR3 sequence: CASSPRGSQETQYF. The CDR3, as DNA: TGTGCCAGCAGCCCCAGGGGATCTCAAGAGACCCAGTACTTC.

The chain employs TRBV5-4 and TRBJ2-1; D may match TRBD1 or TRBD2 (5 bases each). Germline lookup yields CDR1 SGHNT and CDR2 YYREEE (reference sequence). The CDR3 has 15 amino acids. V lost 5 bases and J lost 5, with 17 bases in between. In DNA form, the CDR3 reads TGTGCCAGCAGTTTTCCCGGGACGGCAGACAATGAGCAGTTCTTC. Protein product: CASSFPGTADNEQFF.

This clone came up a few times. The chain couples TRBV27 to TRBJ1-2; TRBD1 agrees at 12 bases. The V gene end was trimmed by 5 bases and the J gene end by 7 bases; junction bases not matched to a gene: 14. Germline V gene sequence: CDR1 MNHEY, CDR2 SMNVEV (reference sequence). The CDR3 runs to 17 residues. The CDR3 here is CASSTLLPGQGAGGYTF. CDR3 nucleotide sequence: TGTGCCAGCAGTACGCTACTCCCGGGACAGGGGGCTGGTGGCTACACCTTC.

J is TRBJ2-3 and V is TRBV6-1; D remains unclear. Trimming removed 3 bases from V and 7 bases from J, with 8 bases in between. The germline V gene encodes CDR1 MNHNS and CDR2 SASEGT. This CDR3 has 12 amino acids. The CDR3 DNA reads TGTGCCAGCAGTGAGTATGTTCATACGCAGTATTTT. It codes for CASSEYVHTQYF.

The J gene is TRBJ2-7, the V gene TRBV27; the D is unclear. Germline values: CDR1 MNHEY, CDR2 SMNVEV (reference sequence). This CDR3 region has 14 residues. V was shortened by 5 bases and J by 2 bases, with 13 bases between the two germline ends. The CDR3 spells CASSPLGIPYEQYF. The CDR3 coding sequence is TGTGCCAGCAGTCCTCTAGGGATCCCCTACGAGCAGTACTTC.

V gene TRBV4-3 combines with J gene TRBJ2-3, with a tentative D call TRBD2 (5 bases). Trimming removed 1 base from V and 1 base from J, with 12 bases in between. The germline V gene has CDR1 LGHNA and CDR2 YSLEER. CDR3 length: 16 residues. The CDR3 spells CASSQAKRAGTDTQYF. CDR3 sequence (DNA): TGCGCCAGCAGCCAAGCGAAGAGGGCGGGCACAGATACGCAGTATTTT.

In nucleotides, the CDR3 is TGTGCCAGCAGCGCCTTAGCAACTAATGAAAAACTGTTTTTT. This sequence encodes CASSALATNEKLFF. The chain has TRBV9 and TRBJ1-4; D is undetermined. Trimming took off 3 bases at V and 0 bases at J, with 6 bases between the two ends. Germline V gives CDR1 SGDLS, CDR2 YYNGEE. The CDR3 runs to 14 residues.

This chain joins TRBV5-1 and TRBJ2-1; 12 bases are a match to TRBD2. CDR1 and CDR2 (germline): SGHRS, YFSETQ. V was clipped by 0 bases and J by 0 bases; unmatched bases: 10. This CDR3 region has 20 residues. Here the CDR3 reads CASSLGFGLAGFNSYNEQFF. The CDR3, as DNA: TGCGCCAGCAGCTTGGGATTCGGACTAGCGGGGTTTAACTCCTACAATGAGCAGTTCTTC.

The chain joins TRBV5-4 to TRBJ1-3, with D unclear. Trimming stripped 0 bases from V and 0 bases from J, with 4 bases between. Germline CDR1 is SGHNT and CDR2 is YYREEE (reference sequence). The CDR3 loop spans 14 amino acids. CDR3 DNA sequence: TGTGCCAGCAGCTTGGATGTCTCTGGAAACACCATATATTTT. This translates into CASSLDVSGNTIYF.

The chain carries TRBV19 and TRBJ2-3; 8 bases are a match to TRBD1. The CDR3 length is 16 residues. The V and J ends lost 4 bases and 2 bases, in that order; junction bases with no gene match: 8. CDR1 is LNHDA, CDR2 SQIVND, per germline (reference sequence). Here the CDR3 DNA reads TGTGCCAGTAGTAGACAGGGACAGGACCTCACAGATACGCAGTATTTT. Its translation is CASSRQGQDLTDTQYF.

This clone was picked up one time. The chain carries TRBV9 and TRBJ2-3; unclear D gene. The CDR3 totals 15 residues. Trimming left V 3 bases short and J 10 bases short, with 21 bases between. Per germline, CDR1 SGDLS and CDR2 YYNGEE. As DNA, the CDR3 is TGTGCCAGCAGCGCTGAGGACCTGCCGGAAAGTGCGCAGTATTTT. Its protein is CASSAEDLPESAQYF.

The chain has TRBV30 and TRBJ2-3; TRBD2 matches 10 bases. This CDR3 has 17 amino acids. Per the germline V gene, CDR1 is GTSNPN and CDR2 is SVGIG (reference sequence). The trim removed 0 bases at V and 5 bases at J, leaving 11 bases unmatched. The CDR3 DNA sequence: TGTGCCTGGAGTGTACACGGAATAGCGGGGGGTGGAGATACGCAGTATTTT. Its protein product is CAWSVHGIAGGGDTQYF.

J is TRBJ2-1 and V is TRBV5-1; TRBD2 agrees at 10 bases. CDR3 length: 16 residues. Germline CDR1 SGHRS, CDR2 YFSETQ. With 0 bases clipped from V and 5 bases from J, the junction kept 5 bases outside the gene matches. CDR3 in DNA: TGCGCCAGCAGCTTGGCGATGCTAGCGGGGGACAATGAGCAGTTCTTC. Translating it yields CASSLAMLAGDNEQFF.

This clone was picked up one time. The genes are TRBV5-1 and TRBJ1-1, with a weak D call TRBD1 (5 bases). CDR1 is SGHRS, CDR2 YFSETQ, per germline. The ends were cut back, 6 bases at V and 5 bases at J, with 17 bases in the middle. This CDR3 region has 14 residues. CDR3 nucleotide sequence: TGCGCCAGCACTTTCGGGGCTTTGAGGACTGAAGCTTTCTTT. Translating it yields CASTFGALRTEAFF.

This sequence joins TRBV30 and TRBJ1-5; D gene ambiguous. Germline CDR1 reads GTSNPN; CDR2 reads SVGIG (reference sequence). This CDR3 is built from 13 residues. V lost 0 bases, J lost 7 bases, and 10 bases lay in between. The CDR3 loop is CAWSVEGKQPQHF. The DNA for the CDR3 is TGTGCCTGGAGTGTCGAAGGGAAACAGCCCCAGCATTTT.